This TCR beta chain was sequenced during a study of T cells in Graves' hyperthyroidism and ophthalmopathy. This CDR3 comprises 13 residues. V lost 7 bases to trimming and J lost 2 bases, with 12 bases between them. It was RNA transcripts that yielded the amplified TCR beta CDR3 regions. An initial round of RT-PCR targeting the TCR CDR3 relied on the HTBI primer set. One entry per CDR3 protein, called by TCRdb with MiXCR from the multiplex PCR reads. The sample includes under 350,000 distinct CDR3 sequences, over 15% seen only once; the top ten take about 49%. This chain uses TRBV12-3 or TRBV12-4 with TRBJ2-7, with D possibly being TRBD1 or TRBD2 (5 bases each). The source of this sequence is a woman aged 45 to 65 with Graves' hyperthyroidism. Specimen: blood. This chain's CDR3 is CASTTRGAYEQYF. For the CDR3, the DNA is TGTGCCAGCACGACGAGGGGAGCCTACGAGCAGTACTTC.